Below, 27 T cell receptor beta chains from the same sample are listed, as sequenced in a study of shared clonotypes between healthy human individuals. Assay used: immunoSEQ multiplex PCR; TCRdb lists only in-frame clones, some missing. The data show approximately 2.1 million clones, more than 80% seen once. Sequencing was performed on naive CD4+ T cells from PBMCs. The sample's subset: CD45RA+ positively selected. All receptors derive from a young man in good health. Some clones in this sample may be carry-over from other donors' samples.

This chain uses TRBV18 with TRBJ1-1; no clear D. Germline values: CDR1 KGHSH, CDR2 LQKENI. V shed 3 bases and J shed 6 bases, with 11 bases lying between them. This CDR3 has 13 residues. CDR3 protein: CASSPISAAEAFF. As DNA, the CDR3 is TGTGCCAGCTCACCGATTTCAGCAGCTGAAGCTTTCTTT.

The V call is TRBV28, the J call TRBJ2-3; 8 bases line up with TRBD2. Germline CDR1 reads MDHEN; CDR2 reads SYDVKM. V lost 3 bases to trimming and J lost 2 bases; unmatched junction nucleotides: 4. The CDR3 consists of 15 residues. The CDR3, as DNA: TGTGCCAGCAGTTTCGGGGGGGCACACACAGATACGCAGTATTTT. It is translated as CASSFGGAHTDTQYF.

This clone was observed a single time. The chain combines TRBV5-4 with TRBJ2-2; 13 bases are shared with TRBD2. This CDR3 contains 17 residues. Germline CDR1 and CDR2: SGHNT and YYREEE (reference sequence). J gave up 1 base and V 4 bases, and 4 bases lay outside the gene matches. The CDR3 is CASSAGLAGMNTGELFF. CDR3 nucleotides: TGTGCCAGCAGCGCGGGACTAGCGGGGATGAACACCGGGGAGCTGTTTTTT.

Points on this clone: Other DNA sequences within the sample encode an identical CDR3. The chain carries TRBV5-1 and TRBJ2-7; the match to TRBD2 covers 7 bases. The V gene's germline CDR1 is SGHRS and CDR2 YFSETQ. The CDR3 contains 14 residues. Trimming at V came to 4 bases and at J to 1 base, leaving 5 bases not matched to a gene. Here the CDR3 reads CASSSGTPSYEQYF. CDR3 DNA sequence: TGCGCCAGCAGCAGCGGGACGCCTTCCTACGAGCAGTACTTC.

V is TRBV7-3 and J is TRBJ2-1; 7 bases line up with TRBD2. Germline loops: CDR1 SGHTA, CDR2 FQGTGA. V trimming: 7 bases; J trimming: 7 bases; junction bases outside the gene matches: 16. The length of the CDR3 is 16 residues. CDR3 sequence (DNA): TGTGCCAGCACCGTTACTGGGGGAGGGCCTCGGAATGAGCAGTTCTTC. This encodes CASTVTGGGPRNEQFF.

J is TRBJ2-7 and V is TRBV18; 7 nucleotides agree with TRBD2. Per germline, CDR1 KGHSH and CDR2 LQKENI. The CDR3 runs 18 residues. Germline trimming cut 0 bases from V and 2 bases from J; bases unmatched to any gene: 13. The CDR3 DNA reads TGTGCCAGCTCACCACCGCGGGGAGGGGCAGACTTTACCTACGAGCAGTACTTC. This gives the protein CASSPPRGGADFTYEQYF. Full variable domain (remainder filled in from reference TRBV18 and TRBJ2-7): NAGVMQNPRHLVRRRGQEARLRCSPMKGHSHVYWYRQLPEEGLKFMVYLQKENIIDESGMPKERFSAEFPKEGPSILRIQQVVRGDSAAYFCASSPPRGGADFTYEQYFGPGTRLTVT.

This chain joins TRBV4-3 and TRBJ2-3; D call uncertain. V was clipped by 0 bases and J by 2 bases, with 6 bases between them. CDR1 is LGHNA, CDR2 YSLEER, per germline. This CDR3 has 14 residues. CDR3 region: CASSQDAVTDTQYF. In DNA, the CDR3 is TGCGCCAGCAGCCAAGATGCGGTCACAGATACGCAGTATTTT.

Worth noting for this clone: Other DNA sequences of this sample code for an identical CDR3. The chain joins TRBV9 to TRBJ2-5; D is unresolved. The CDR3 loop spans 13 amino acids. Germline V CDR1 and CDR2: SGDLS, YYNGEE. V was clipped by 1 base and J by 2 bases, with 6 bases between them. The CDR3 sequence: CASSVRGQETQYF. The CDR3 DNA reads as TGTGCCAGCAGCGTACGAGGACAAGAGACCCAGTACTTC.

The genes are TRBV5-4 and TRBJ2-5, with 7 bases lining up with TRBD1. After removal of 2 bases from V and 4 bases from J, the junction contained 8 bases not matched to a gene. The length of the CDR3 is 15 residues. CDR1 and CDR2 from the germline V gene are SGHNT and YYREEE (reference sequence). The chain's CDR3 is CASSFPTGMGETQYF. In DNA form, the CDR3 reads TGTGCCAGCAGCTTCCCGACAGGGATGGGAGAGACCCAGTACTTC.

The CDR3 reads CSGTKADEQFF. CDR3 nucleotide sequence: TGCAGCGGGACCAAGGCGGATGAGCAGTTCTTC. This rearrangement joins TRBV29-1 to TRBJ2-1, with unresolved D. Per the germline V gene, CDR1 is SQVTM and CDR2 is ANQGSEA. The CDR3 has 11 amino acids. V was shortened by 7 bases and J by 8 bases, with 12 bases between the two germline ends.

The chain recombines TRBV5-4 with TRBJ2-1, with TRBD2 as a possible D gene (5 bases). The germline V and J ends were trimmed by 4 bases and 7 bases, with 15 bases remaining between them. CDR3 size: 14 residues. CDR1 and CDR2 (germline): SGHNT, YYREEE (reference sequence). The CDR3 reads CASSPVVGSNEQFF. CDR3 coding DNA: TGTGCCAGCAGCCCCGTGGTGGGGAGTAATGAGCAGTTCTTC.

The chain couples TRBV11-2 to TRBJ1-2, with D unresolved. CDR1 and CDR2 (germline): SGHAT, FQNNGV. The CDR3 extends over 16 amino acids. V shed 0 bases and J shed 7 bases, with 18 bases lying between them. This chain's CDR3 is CASSLDPTRGRSGYTF. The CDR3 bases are TGTGCCAGCAGCTTAGACCCCACCCGTGGACGGAGTGGCTACACCTTC.

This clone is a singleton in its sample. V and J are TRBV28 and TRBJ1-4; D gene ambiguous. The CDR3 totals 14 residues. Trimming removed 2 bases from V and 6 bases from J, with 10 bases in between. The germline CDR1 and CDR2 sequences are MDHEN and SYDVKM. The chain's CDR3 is CASSLLQRHEKLFF. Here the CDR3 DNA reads TGTGCCAGCAGTTTACTACAAAGACATGAAAAACTGTTTTTT.

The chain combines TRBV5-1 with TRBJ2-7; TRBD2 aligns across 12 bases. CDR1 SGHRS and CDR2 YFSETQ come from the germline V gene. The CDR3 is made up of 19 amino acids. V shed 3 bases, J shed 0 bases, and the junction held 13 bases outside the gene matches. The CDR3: CASSSPTSGRRVASYEQYF. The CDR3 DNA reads TGCGCCAGCAGCTCCCCGACTAGCGGGAGACGGGTCGCCTCCTACGAGCAGTACTTC.

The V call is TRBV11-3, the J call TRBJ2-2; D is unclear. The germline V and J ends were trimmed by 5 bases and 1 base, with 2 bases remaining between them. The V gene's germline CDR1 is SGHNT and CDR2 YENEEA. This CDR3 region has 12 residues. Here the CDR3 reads CASSMNTGELFF. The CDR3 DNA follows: TGTGCCAGCAGCATGAACACCGGGGAGCTGTTTTTT.

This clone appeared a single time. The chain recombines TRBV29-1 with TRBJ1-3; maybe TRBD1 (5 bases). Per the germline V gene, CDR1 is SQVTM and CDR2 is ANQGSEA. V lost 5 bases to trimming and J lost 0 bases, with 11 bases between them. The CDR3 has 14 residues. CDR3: CSVSGRRSGNTIYF. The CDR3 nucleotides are TGCAGCGTTTCGGGACGGCGCTCTGGAAACACCATATATTTT. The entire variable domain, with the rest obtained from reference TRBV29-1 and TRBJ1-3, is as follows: SAVISQKPSRDICQRGTSLTIQCQVDSQVTMMFWYRQQPGQSLTLIATANQGSEATYESGFVIDKFPISRPNLTFSTLTVSNMSPEDSSIYLCSVSGRRSGNTIYFGEGSWLTVV.

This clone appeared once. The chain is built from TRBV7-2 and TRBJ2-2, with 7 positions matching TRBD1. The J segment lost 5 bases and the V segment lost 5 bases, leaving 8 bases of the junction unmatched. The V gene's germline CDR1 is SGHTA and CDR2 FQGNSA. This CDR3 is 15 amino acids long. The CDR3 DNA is TGTGCCAGCAGCCGGCGACAGGGTATGACCGGGGAGCTGTTTTTT. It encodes CASSRRQGMTGELFF.

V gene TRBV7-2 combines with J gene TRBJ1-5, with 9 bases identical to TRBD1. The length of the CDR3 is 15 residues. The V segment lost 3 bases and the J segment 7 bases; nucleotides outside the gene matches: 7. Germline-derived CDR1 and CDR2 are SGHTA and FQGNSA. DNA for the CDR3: TGTGCCAGCAGCTTGGGACAGGGTTTAGGACAGCCCCAGCATTTT. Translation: CASSLGQGLGQPQHF.

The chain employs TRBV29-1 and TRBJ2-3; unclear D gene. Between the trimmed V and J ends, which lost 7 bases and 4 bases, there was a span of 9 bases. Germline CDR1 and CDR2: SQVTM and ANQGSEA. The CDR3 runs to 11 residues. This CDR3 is CSAESPDTQYF. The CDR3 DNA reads TGCAGCGCTGAGAGCCCAGATACGCAGTATTTT.

The CDR3 sequence: CASSNTGGSSYEQYF. The CDR3 DNA sequence: TGCGCCAGCAGCAACACAGGGGGTAGCTCCTACGAGCAGTACTTC. The rearrangement uses TRBV5-1 and TRBJ2-7, with TRBD1 matching over 8 bases. This CDR3 has 15 residues. Germline trimming cut 4 bases from V and 0 bases from J; bases unmatched to any gene: 6. Germline loops: CDR1 SGHRS, CDR2 YFSETQ.

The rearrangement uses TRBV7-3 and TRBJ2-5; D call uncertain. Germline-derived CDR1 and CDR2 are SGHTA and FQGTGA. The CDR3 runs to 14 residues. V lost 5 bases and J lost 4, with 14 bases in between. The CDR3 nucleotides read TGTGCCAGCAGCACACCATCAGCTCGAGAGACCCAGTACTTC. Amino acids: CASSTPSARETQYF.

In nucleotides, the CDR3 is TGTGCCAGCAGCGGGGACAGGTTAGAGACCCAGTACTTC. Amino acids: CASSGDRLETQYF. The chain employs TRBV6-1 and TRBJ2-5; TRBD1 agrees at 8 bases. In germline, CDR1 is MNHNS, CDR2 SASEGT. Unmatched junction bases numbered 4, after V lost 6 bases and J lost 4 bases. The CDR3 contains 13 residues.

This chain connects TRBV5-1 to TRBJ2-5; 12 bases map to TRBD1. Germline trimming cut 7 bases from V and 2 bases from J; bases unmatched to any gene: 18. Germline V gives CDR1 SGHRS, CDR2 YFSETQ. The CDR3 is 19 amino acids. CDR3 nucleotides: TGCGCCAGCGACCCGGGACAGGGGGCGCATTGGTGGAGGCAAGAGACCCAGTACTTC. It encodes CASDPGQGAHWWRQETQYF.

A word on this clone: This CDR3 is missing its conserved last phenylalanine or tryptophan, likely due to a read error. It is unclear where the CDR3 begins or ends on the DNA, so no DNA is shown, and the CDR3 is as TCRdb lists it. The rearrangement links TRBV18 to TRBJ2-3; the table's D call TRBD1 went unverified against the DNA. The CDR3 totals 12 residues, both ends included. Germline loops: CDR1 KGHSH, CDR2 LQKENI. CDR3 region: CASSEGDRVSIC.

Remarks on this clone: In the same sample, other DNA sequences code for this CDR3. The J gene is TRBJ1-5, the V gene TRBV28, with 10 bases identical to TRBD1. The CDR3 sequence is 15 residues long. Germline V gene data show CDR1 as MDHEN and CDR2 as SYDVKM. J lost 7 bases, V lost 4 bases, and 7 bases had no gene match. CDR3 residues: CASSSPGTGVQPQHF. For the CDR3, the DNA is TGTGCCAGCAGTTCCCCAGGGACAGGGGTACAGCCCCAGCATTTT.

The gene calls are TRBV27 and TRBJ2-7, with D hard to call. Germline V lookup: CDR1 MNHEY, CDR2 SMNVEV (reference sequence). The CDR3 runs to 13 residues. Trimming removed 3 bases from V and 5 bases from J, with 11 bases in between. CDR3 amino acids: CASSFRVSHEQYF. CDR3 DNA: TGTGCCAGCAGTTTTCGGGTTTCCCACGAGCAGTACTTC.

In nucleotides, the CDR3 is TGCGCCAGCAGCCAAACACCCTACACCGGGGAGCTGTTTTTT. Amino acid sequence: CASSQTPYTGELFF. This chain connects TRBV4-1 to TRBJ2-2; D is unresolved. CDR3 length: 14 amino acids. The germline gives CDR1 MGHRA, CDR2 YSYEKL. Trimming cost V 2 bases and J 3 bases, with 7 bases left between them.